The 32 T cell receptor beta chains below come from one sample, sequenced in a study of blood T cell repertoires in COVID-19. Assay used: immunoSEQ multiplex PCR; TCRdb lists only in-frame clones, some missing. In the table there are hundreds of thousands of clones, roughly 83% of which are singletons. Input material: peripheral blood. Receptor source: an elderly woman with acute or convalescent COVID-19.

This chain links TRBV28 with TRBJ2-3, with D perhaps matching TRBD2 (6 bases). The CDR3 consists of 14 residues. CDR1 is MDHEN and CDR2 is SYDVKM in the germline V gene. V lost 6 bases to trimming and J lost 0 bases, with 10 bases between them. This CDR3 reads CASSRSGSTDTQYF. CDR3 nucleotides: TGTGCCAGCAGCCGAAGCGGGAGCACAGATACGCAGTATTTT.

With regard to this clone: This same CDR3 is encoded by further DNA sequences in the sample. This chain links TRBV5-1 with TRBJ2-2, with D possibly being TRBD2 (6 bases). V dropped 0 bases and J dropped 5 bases, with 8 bases sitting between them. Germline CDR1 reads SGHRS; CDR2 reads YFSETQ. The CDR3 spans 14 residues. The CDR3 coding sequence is TGCGCCAGCAGCTTGGGCGGAGGGACCGGGGAGCTGTTTTTT. This encodes CASSLGGGTGELFF.

The gene calls are TRBV28 and TRBJ1-1; D possibly corresponds to TRBD1 (5 bases). CDR3 length: 15 residues. Germline loops: CDR1 MDHEN, CDR2 SYDVKM. V gave up 2 bases and J gave up 0 bases, with 10 bases separating them. DNA for the CDR3: TGTGCCAGCAGTTTACAGGGCAGCATGAACACTGAAGCTTTCTTT. Its translation: CASSLQGSMNTEAFF.

This chain links TRBV5-5 with TRBJ1-2, with TRBD1 matching over 9 bases. This CDR3 contains 14 residues. J gave up 6 bases and V 3 bases, and 6 bases lay outside the gene matches. The germline V gene has CDR1 SGHKS and CDR2 YYEKEE (reference sequence). The CDR3 spells CASSSRTGVDGYTF. The CDR3 nucleotides read TGTGCCAGCAGCTCCCGGACAGGGGTGGATGGCTACACCTTC. Together with reference TRBV5-5 and TRBJ1-2, the CDR3 gives the full variable domain: DAGVTQSPTHLIKTRGQQVTLRCSPISGHKSVSWYQQVLGQGPQFIFQYYEKEERGRGNFPDRFSARQFPNYSSELNVNALLLGDSALYLCASSSRTGVDGYTFGSGTRLTVV.

CDR3 sequence: CASSRSRQGTNTGELFF. CDR3 nucleotides: TGTGCCAGTAGTAGAAGTCGACAGGGGACTAACACCGGGGAGCTGTTTTTT. The chain recombines TRBV19 with TRBJ2-2; 8 positions agree with TRBD1. CDR1 and CDR2 from the germline V gene are LNHDA and SQIVND (reference sequence). Germline trimming cut 4 bases from V and 2 bases from J; bases unmatched to any gene: 9. The CDR3 has 17 residues.

This clone was observed once. The CDR3 sequence is CASSEAAYFMHGYTF. Written as DNA, the CDR3 is TGTGCCAGCAGTGAAGCCGCCTACTTTATGCATGGCTACACCTTC. The J gene is TRBJ1-2, the V gene TRBV6-1, with unresolved D. CDR3 length: 15 residues. Trimming removed 0 bases at V and 6 bases at J, with 14 bases between. Germline V gene sequence: CDR1 MNHNS, CDR2 SASEGT.

The table lists this clone with a few counts. The chain joins TRBV6-5 to TRBJ2-7, with D possibly TRBD2 on 5 matching bases. The V and J ends lost 5 bases and 3 bases respectively, with 11 bases between them. This CDR3 region has 13 residues. Germline V gives CDR1 MNHEY, CDR2 SVGAGI. The CDR3 sequence: CASSHGVVYEQYF. The DNA for the CDR3 is TGTGCCAGCAGTCACGGGGTAGTCTACGAGCAGTACTTC.

The chain employs TRBV28 and TRBJ2-3, with TRBD2 as a possible D gene (5 bases). CDR1 is MDHEN and CDR2 is SYDVKM in the germline V gene. The CDR3 loop spans 14 amino acids. V was pared by 1 base and J by 2 bases, with 7 bases between. CDR3 residues: CASSLSLATDTQYF. The DNA for the CDR3 is TGTGCCAGCAGTTTATCGCTAGCCACAGATACGCAGTATTTT. The variable domain in full, completed from reference TRBV28 and TRBJ2-3, reads DVKVTQSSRYLVKRTGEKVFLECVQDMDHENMFWYRQDPGLGLRLIYFSYDVKMKEKGDIPEGYSVSREKKERFSLILESASTNQTSMYLCASSLSLATDTQYFGPGTRLTVL.

This chain connects TRBV10-1 to TRBJ2-3, with TRBD2 matching over 7 bases. After removal of 8 bases from V and 3 bases from J, the junction contained 5 bases not matched to a gene. Per germline, CDR1 WNHNN and CDR2 SYGVQD (reference sequence). The CDR3 loop spans 13 amino acids. The CDR3 DNA reads TGCGCCAGCGGGGGACTATTAACAGATACGCAGTATTTT. Translated: CASGGLLTDTQYF.

This chain uses TRBV18 with TRBJ2-7; 9 bases are a match to TRBD1. The junction had 15 bases not matched to a gene; V was cut back by 3 bases and J by 6 bases. The germline V gene encodes CDR1 KGHSH and CDR2 LQKENI. The CDR3 runs to 17 residues. CDR3 residues: CASSPLALGQGPTEQYF. The CDR3 DNA is TGTGCCAGCTCACCCCTCGCGTTGGGACAGGGTCCCACCGAGCAGTACTTC.

The rearrangement links TRBV4-1 to TRBJ2-5; weak D call: TRBD2 (5 bases). Germline assignment: CDR1 MGHRA and CDR2 YSYEKL. The V end was cut by 0 bases, the J end by 0 bases, with 8 bases between. This CDR3 comprises 15 residues. The CDR3 spells CASSQERADQETQYF. The DNA of the CDR3 is TGCGCCAGCAGCCAAGAGAGGGCAGACCAAGAGACCCAGTACTTC.

J is TRBJ2-2 and V is TRBV18; D possibly corresponds to TRBD2 (7 bases). The CDR3 runs to 17 residues. Germline V gene lookup returns CDR1 KGHSH and CDR2 LQKENI. V lost 0 bases, J lost 3 bases, and 14 bases lay in between. CDR3 region: CASSPPGGGADTGELFF. The CDR3 DNA reads as TGTGCCAGCTCACCACCGGGCGGGGGCGCAGACACCGGGGAGCTGTTTTTT.

The V gene is TRBV30, the J gene TRBJ2-2, with 9 positions matching TRBD1. V lost 3 bases and J lost 7; bases outside the gene matches: 6. The CDR3 covers 14 residues. Germline CDR1 reads GTSNPN; CDR2 reads SVGIG (reference sequence). The DNA for the CDR3 is TGTGCCTGGAGGGTGACAGGGGGTAACGGGGAGCTGTTTTTT. Residues: CAWRVTGGNGELFF. The full variable domain, rest sourced from reference TRBV30 and TRBJ2-2, is SQTIHQWPATLVQPVGSPLSLECTVEGTSNPNLYWYRQAAGRGLQLLFYSVGIGQISSEVPQNLSASRPQDRQFILSSKKLLLSDSGFYLCAWRVTGGNGELFFGEGSRLTVL.

This clone was counted only a few times. The gene calls are TRBV5-1 and TRBJ1-1; no firm D call. Trimming took 4 bases from V and 0 from J, leaving 13 bases between them. CDR1 is SGHRS, CDR2 YFSETQ, per germline. The CDR3 length is 15 residues. The CDR3 DNA follows: TGCGCCAGCAGCCCCCGGCCGGGGATGAACACTGAAGCTTTCTTT. It codes for CASSPRPGMNTEAFF.

The J gene is TRBJ2-7, the V gene TRBV28; 9 nucleotides align to TRBD1. The CDR3 totals 16 residues. V was pared by 5 bases and J by 5 bases, with 13 bases of the junction left unmatched. Germline V CDR1 and CDR2: MDHEN, SYDVKM. CDR3 amino acids: CASSPPGQGRKNEQYF. As DNA, the CDR3 is TGTGCCAGCAGTCCACCGGGACAGGGTAGAAAGAACGAGCAGTACTTC.

V gene TRBV7-3 combines with J gene TRBJ2-1; 10 bases match TRBD2. CDR3 size: 15 residues. The germline CDR1 and CDR2 sequences are SGHTA and FQGTGA. V lost 3 bases, J lost 8 bases, and 7 bases stayed unmatched. In DNA, the CDR3 is TGTGCCAGCAGCTTGATGGCTAGCGGGGGCGATGAGCAGTTCTTC. This codes for CASSLMASGGDEQFF. The entire variable domain, with the rest obtained from reference TRBV7-3 and TRBJ2-1, is as follows: GAGVSQTPSNKVTEKGKYVELRCDPISGHTALYWYRQSLGQGPEFLIYFQGTGAADDSGLPNDRFFAVRPEGSVSTLKIQRTERGDSAVYLCASSLMASGGDEQFFGPGTRLTVL.

The rearrangement links TRBV4-1 to TRBJ2-3; 12 nucleotides line up with TRBD2. This CDR3 region has 15 residues. Losses at the gene ends were 6 bases for V and 6 bases for J; bases not matched to a gene: 7. Germline CDR1 MGHRA, CDR2 YSYEKL. The CDR3, as DNA: TGCGCCAGCAGTCGGACTAGCGGGGCTACGGATACGCAGTATTTT. This codes for CASSRTSGATDTQYF.

This chain connects TRBV10-2 to TRBJ1-1; D remains ambiguous. The germline V and J ends were trimmed by 6 bases and 1 base, with 12 bases remaining between them. Germline CDR1 reads WSHSY; CDR2 reads SAAADI. There are 14 residues in the CDR3. For the CDR3, the DNA is TGCGCCAGCAGGCCTACTGGAGAGAACACTGAAGCTTTCTTT. The encoded protein is CASRPTGENTEAFF.

The chain's CDR3 is CASSPLDSTDTQYF. The DNA of the CDR3 is TGTGCCAGCTCACCCCTAGATAGCACAGATACGCAGTATTTT. The chain has TRBV18 and TRBJ2-3; D is unresolved. This CDR3 comprises 14 residues. Germline V lookup: CDR1 KGHSH, CDR2 LQKENI. Trimming removed 3 bases from V and 0 bases from J, with 7 bases in between.

This clone showed up just a few times. The chain has TRBV5-4 and TRBJ1-2; 9 bases map to TRBD1. The CDR3 runs to 12 residues. Germline lookup yields CDR1 SGHNT and CDR2 YYREEE (reference sequence). J was trimmed by 12 bases and V by 3 bases; bases with no gene match: 6. The DNA for the CDR3 is TGTGCCAGCAGCTCTCGGGACAGGGTACACACCTTC. Protein: CASSSRDRVHTF. Combining the CDR3 with reference TRBV5-4 and TRBJ1-2 gives the whole variable domain ETGVTQSPTHLIKTRGQQVTLRCSSQSGHNTVSWYQQALGQGPQFIFQYYREEENGRGNFPPRFSGLQFPNYSSELNVNALELDDSALYLCASSSRDRVHTFGSGTRLTVV.

This sequence joins TRBV3-1 (or the pseudogene TRBV3-2) and TRBJ2-1; TRBD2 aligns across 8 bases. The CDR3 runs 17 residues. J was trimmed by 0 bases and V by 4 bases; bases with no gene match: 8. Germline CDR1 and CDR2: LGHDT and YNNKEL (reference sequence). CDR3 sequence (DNA): TGTGCCAGCAGCCCAGGGCGGCGGGGGGTCTCCTACAATGAGCAGTTCTTC. This sequence encodes CASSPGRRGVSYNEQFF.

The V and J genes are TRBV5-1 and TRBJ1-1; maybe TRBD1 (6 bases). The CDR3 totals 15 residues. V gave up 0 bases and J gave up 0 bases, with 9 bases separating them. Germline loops: CDR1 SGHRS, CDR2 YFSETQ. CDR3 in amino acids: CASSLDNRVNTEAFF. The DNA of the CDR3 is TGCGCCAGCAGCTTGGACAACAGGGTGAACACTGAAGCTTTCTTT.

This chain links TRBV30 with TRBJ1-2; no clear D gene. The CDR3 is 15 residues long. V was trimmed by 0 bases and J by 0 bases, leaving 11 bases between them. Germline loops: CDR1 GTSNPN, CDR2 SVGIG (reference sequence). The CDR3 sequence is CAWSVSSHPNYGYTF. The CDR3 DNA follows: TGTGCCTGGAGTGTGTCCTCACACCCTAACTATGGCTACACCTTC.

The chain has TRBV9 and TRBJ2-3; D may be TRBD1 (5 bases). The ends were cut back, 3 bases at V and 4 bases at J, with 12 bases in the middle. CDR3 size: 14 residues. Looked up from germline, CDR1 is SGDLS and CDR2 is YYNGEE. CDR3 residues: CASSEGVGSDTQYF. For the CDR3, the DNA is TGTGCCAGCAGCGAAGGGGTAGGATCAGATACGCAGTATTTT.

V is TRBV14 and J is TRBJ1-1; D is undetermined. The length of the CDR3 is 13 residues. Looked up from germline, CDR1 is SGHDN and CDR2 is FVKESK. V was clipped by 5 bases and J by 1 base, with 8 bases between them. The CDR3 DNA sequence: TGTGCCAGCAGCAACCAGGAGAACACTGAAGCTTTCTTT. Protein product: CASSNQENTEAFF.

The count of this clone is one. This may come from a read error, since a much larger clone is one base off. The V gene is TRBV2, the J gene TRBJ2-3; no definite D call. Trimming pared 5 bases from V and 2 bases from J, leaving 5 bases between. CDR3 length: 12 residues. The germline gives CDR1 SNHLY, CDR2 FYNNEI. This chain's CDR3 is CASSLYTDTQYF. Written as DNA, the CDR3 is TGTGCCAGCAGTCTGTACACAGATACGCAGTATTTT.

The chain links TRBV2 to TRBJ2-2; a possible D gene is TRBD1 (6 bases). V was trimmed by 7 bases and J by 6 bases, leaving 15 bases between them. Per the germline V gene, CDR1 is SNHLY and CDR2 is FYNNEI. The CDR3 loop spans 14 amino acids. CDR3 region: CASNPRGYPGELFF. The DNA for the CDR3 is TGTGCCAGCAACCCCAGGGGTTACCCCGGGGAGCTGTTTTTT. The full variable domain, its missing parts supplied by reference TRBV2 and TRBJ2-2, is EPEVTQTPSHQVTQMGQEVILRCVPISNHLYFYWYRQILGQKVEFLVSFYNNEISEKSEIFDDQFSVERPDGSNFTLKIRSTKLEDSAMYFCASNPRGYPGELFFGEGSRLTVL.

V usage is TRBV5-4 and J usage is TRBJ2-2; TRBD2 might be the D (6 bases). The germline CDR1 and CDR2 sequences are SGHNT and YYREEE (reference sequence). The CDR3 is made up of 13 amino acids. The germline V and J ends were trimmed by 5 bases and 6 bases, with 11 bases remaining between them. CDR3 sequence reads: CASRPEGAGELFF. The CDR3 coding sequence is TGTGCCAGCAGGCCGGAGGGCGCCGGGGAGCTGTTTTTT.

The chain uses TRBV14 and TRBJ1-1; D remains unclear. The germline V gene encodes CDR1 SGHDN and CDR2 FVKESK. The CDR3 runs 14 residues. Trimming cost V 1 base and J 5 bases, with 11 bases left between them. CDR3 bases: TGTGCCAGCAGCCAAGGACGGGGTAGGACTGAAGCTTTCTTT. It translates to CASSQGRGRTEAFF.

V gene TRBV7-9 combines with J gene TRBJ2-5, with 11 bases that match TRBD2. The CDR3 has 15 residues. Germline loops: CDR1 SEHNR, CDR2 FQNEAQ (reference sequence). Trimming took 4 bases from V and 5 from J; bases not matched to a gene: 6. The CDR3: CASSSVSGGAETQYF. In DNA, the CDR3 is TGTGCCAGCAGCTCAGTTAGCGGGGGGGCTGAGACCCAGTACTTC.

The rearrangement links TRBV5-1 to TRBJ2-3, with 7 nucleotides matching TRBD2. Germline CDR1 and CDR2: SGHRS and YFSETQ. J lost 1 base, V lost 6 bases, and 8 bases had no gene match. This CDR3 has 15 residues. CDR3 sequence (DNA): TGCGCCAGCACCGATGGGGGGGGAGGCACAGATACGCAGTATTTT. Protein: CASTDGGGGTDTQYF.

The chain is built from TRBV28 and TRBJ1-6; TRBD1 might be the D (6 bases). Germline CDR1 MDHEN, CDR2 SYDVKM. V shed 8 bases and J shed 6 bases, with 23 bases lying between them. The CDR3 runs to 17 residues. The CDR3 is CASGTWWAGVGNSPLHF. The CDR3 DNA follows: TGTGCCAGCGGGACCTGGTGGGCAGGGGTGGGTAATTCACCCCTCCACTTT.